A single sample gave rise to the 30 T cell receptor beta chains below, sequenced in a study of blood T cell repertoires in COVID-19. TCRdb's table, derived via immunoSEQ multiplex PCR, lists solely in-frame clones and lacks some. The sample records roughly 150,000 clones, over 70% being singletons. Sequencing was performed on PBMCs or T cells enriched from blood (not recorded which). The receptors derive from a man aged 45 to 65 in a cohort exposed to, infected with or recovered from COVID-19 (not recorded which).

This clone has only a few counts. The rearrangement joins TRBV6-5 to TRBJ1-2; 7 nucleotides align to TRBD1. V trimming: 6 bases; J trimming: 3 bases; junction bases outside the gene matches: 4. The CDR3 covers 13 residues. Germline V gene lookup returns CDR1 MNHEY and CDR2 SVGAGI. The CDR3 spells CASRLDRDYGYTF. As DNA, the CDR3 is TGTGCCAGCAGACTTGACAGGGACTATGGCTACACCTTC.

The rearrangement links TRBV5-4 to TRBJ1-1; TRBD1 might be the D (5 bases). CDR3 length: 16 residues. V lost 0 bases, J lost 3 bases, and 15 bases lay in between. Germline CDR1 reads SGHNT; CDR2 reads YYREEE (reference sequence). CDR3 in DNA: TGTGCCAGCAGCTTGGGTGGTCCGCAGGGATACACTGAAGCTTTCTTT. It yields the protein CASSLGGPQGYTEAFF.

The chain uses TRBV7-2 and TRBJ1-1; weak D call: TRBD1 (6 bases). This CDR3 has 15 amino acids. Trimming removed 4 bases from V and 5 bases from J, with 17 bases in between. Looked up from germline, CDR1 is SGHTA and CDR2 is FQGNSA. In DNA form, the CDR3 reads TGTGCCAGCAGCTCGATTCCAGGGGTTTGGACTGAAGCTTTCTTT. Translating it yields CASSSIPGVWTEAFF. Filled out from reference TRBV7-2 and TRBJ1-1, the complete variable domain reads GAGVSQSPSNKVTEKGKDVELRCDPISGHTALYWYRQSLGQGLEFLIYFQGNSAPDKSGLPSDRFSAERTGGSVSTLTIQRTQQEDSAVYLCASSSIPGVWTEAFFGQGTRLTVV.

The rearrangement uses TRBV28 and TRBJ2-5; D possibly corresponds to TRBD2 (6 bases). The CDR3 loop spans 13 amino acids. Germline CDR1 and CDR2: MDHEN and SYDVKM. V gave up 5 bases and J gave up 5 bases, with 12 bases separating them. CDR3 sequence: CASSLTSQETQYF. The CDR3 DNA is TGTGCCAGCAGTCTAACTAGCCAGGAGACCCAGTACTTC.

The gene calls are TRBV15 and TRBJ1-1, with D possibly TRBD1 on 6 matching bases. CDR1 is LNHNV, CDR2 YYDKDF, per germline (reference sequence). Trimming took 3 bases from V and 8 from J, leaving 13 bases between them. This CDR3 spans 13 amino acids. In DNA, the CDR3 is TGTGCCACCAGCAGGGAAACAGGGTCGGAAGCTTTCTTT. This encodes CATSRETGSEAFF.

This clone was detected only a few times. This chain links TRBV5-4 with TRBJ2-1, with 7 positions matching TRBD2. Trimming took 4 bases from V and 7 from J; bases not matched to a gene: 11. Germline V gives CDR1 SGHNT, CDR2 YYREEE (reference sequence). There are 15 residues in the CDR3. The CDR3 loop reads CASSPGRGMGNEQFF. The CDR3 DNA reads TGTGCCAGCAGCCCCGGGCGGGGGATGGGTAATGAGCAGTTCTTC.

This chain connects TRBV18 to TRBJ2-7; a weak D match, TRBD2 (7 bases). Trimming cost V 3 bases and J 3 bases, with 12 bases left between them. Germline V gene lookup returns CDR1 KGHSH and CDR2 LQKENI. The CDR3 covers 14 residues. The CDR3 here is CASSPGGPLYEQYF. CDR3 DNA: TGTGCCAGCTCACCGGGGGGGCCCCTCTACGAGCAGTACTTC.

This clone was detected a few times. V gene TRBV10-3 combines with J gene TRBJ2-1; possible D gene TRBD1, 6 bases. V was cut by 5 bases and J by 6 bases, with 17 bases left in between. The CDR3 covers 15 residues. Germline V lookup: CDR1 ENHRY, CDR2 SYGVKD. The CDR3 reads CAISTQGGSGNEQFF. The CDR3 DNA reads TGTGCCATCAGTACACAGGGTGGTTCGGGCAATGAGCAGTTCTTC.

The chain is built from TRBV3-1 (or the pseudogene TRBV3-2) and TRBJ1-2; D call uncertain. The germline CDR1 and CDR2 sequences are LGHDT and YNNKEL (reference sequence). CDR3 length: 14 residues. Trimming removed 0 bases from V and 6 bases from J, with 11 bases in between. The chain's CDR3 is CASSQDPRQDGYTF. Written as DNA, the CDR3 is TGTGCCAGCAGCCAAGATCCAAGGCAGGATGGCTACACCTTC.

CDR3 nucleotides: TGCAGCGTTGAAGCGGGCCTGGGGGAGGCCTACGAGCAGTACTTC. Amino acids: CSVEAGLGEAYEQYF. The J gene is TRBJ2-7, the V gene TRBV29-1; D might be TRBD2 (6 bases). CDR3 length: 15 amino acids. CDR1 is SQVTM and CDR2 is ANQGSEA in the germline V gene. Trimming removed 1 base from V and 2 bases from J, with 15 bases in between.

V is TRBV27 and J is TRBJ2-7; possibly TRBD1 for D (5 bases). Trimming took 5 bases from V and 4 from J, leaving 12 bases between them. The CDR3 totals 13 residues. Per germline, CDR1 MNHEY and CDR2 SMNVEV (reference sequence). As DNA, the CDR3 is TGTGCCAGCAGTCCGCGCAGGGATTACGAGCAGTACTTC. It is translated as CASSPRRDYEQYF.

The CDR3 loop reads CASSVGGRGPFYEEQYF. The CDR3 nucleotides are TGTGCCAGCAGCGTAGGCGGCAGGGGGCCGTTTTATGAAGAGCAGTACTTC. V usage is TRBV9 and J usage is TRBJ2-7; TRBD1 matches at 8 bases. Germline V gene sequence: CDR1 SGDLS, CDR2 YYNGEE. The trim removed 0 bases at V and 7 bases at J, leaving 15 bases unmatched. The CDR3 totals 17 residues.

The chain employs TRBV5-1 and TRBJ2-3; 8 positions match TRBD2. Unmatched junction bases numbered 7, after V lost 4 bases and J lost 3 bases. The germline gives CDR1 SGHRS, CDR2 YFSETQ. The CDR3 length is 15 residues. Written as DNA, the CDR3 is TGCGCCAGCAGCGACGGGAGGGTGATTACAGATACGCAGTATTTT. Residues: CASSDGRVITDTQYF.

This clone was recorded once. This chain links TRBV9 with TRBJ1-2; a possible D gene is TRBD1 (5 bases). This CDR3 is 14 amino acids long. V gave up 3 bases and J gave up 4 bases, with 13 bases separating them. Germline V gene lookup returns CDR1 SGDLS and CDR2 YYNGEE. This CDR3 is CASSGSRVGYGYTF. DNA for the CDR3: TGTGCCAGCAGCGGCTCCAGGGTGGGCTATGGCTACACCTTC.

J is TRBJ2-1 and V is TRBV5-8, with D possibly being TRBD2 (6 bases). CDR3 length: 15 residues. CDR1 is SGHTS, CDR2 YDEGEE, per germline. Deletions cut 1 base from V and 7 bases from J, with 15 bases between. The CDR3 DNA sequence: TGTGCCAGCAGCTTGAGCGGGCCCCCCTCGAATGAGCAGTTCTTC. As protein: CASSLSGPPSNEQFF.

V and J are TRBV4-2 and TRBJ2-7; 7 nucleotides line up with TRBD1. J gave up 1 base and V 4 bases, and 4 bases lay outside the gene matches. In germline, CDR1 is LGHNA, CDR2 YNFKEQ. The CDR3 covers 14 residues. CDR3 residues: CASSPTGKSYEQYF. CDR3 DNA: TGTGCCAGCAGCCCGACAGGGAAATCCTACGAGCAGTACTTC.

The chain has TRBV6-5 and TRBJ1-2; possible D gene TRBD1, 6 bases. Germline V gene lookup returns CDR1 MNHEY and CDR2 SVGAGI. V was pared by 6 bases and J by 5 bases, with 10 bases between. The CDR3 sequence is 12 residues long. The CDR3 bases are TGTGCCAGCAGGCCCACAGGGTATGGCTACACCTTC. Translation gives CASRPTGYGYTF.

This clone was recorded a few times. CDR3 amino acids: CASSLAGQMNTGELFF. CDR3 bases: TGTGCCAGCAGCTTAGCCGGACAAATGAACACCGGGGAGCTGTTTTTT. The chain recombines TRBV11-2 with TRBJ2-2; maybe TRBD1 (5 bases). This CDR3 has 16 amino acids. V was shortened by 1 base and J by 1 base, with 10 bases between the two germline ends. CDR1 SGHAT and CDR2 FQNNGV come from the germline V gene.

This chain connects TRBV7-3 to TRBJ2-7, with D possibly matching TRBD1 (6 bases). V was pared by 1 base and J by 6 bases, with 10 bases between. This CDR3 has 13 amino acids. Germline V gene lookup returns CDR1 SGHTA and CDR2 FQGTGA. CDR3 amino acids: CASSLIRGGEQYF. DNA of the CDR3: TGTGCCAGCAGCTTAATCAGGGGTGGCGAGCAGTACTTC.

The rearrangement uses TRBV11-3 and TRBJ2-2, with D maybe TRBD1 (6 bases). V was trimmed by 1 base and J by 7 bases, leaving 13 bases between them. Germline CDR1 and CDR2: SGHNT and YENEEA. CDR3 length: 15 residues. The CDR3 nucleotides read TGTGCCAGCAGCTTAGTTTATGGGGGCGTCGGGGAGCTGTTTTTT. Protein product: CASSLVYGGVGELFF.

Only one count was recorded for this clone. The V and J genes are TRBV24-1 and TRBJ2-2, with D maybe TRBD1 (5 bases). The germline V gene encodes CDR1 KGHDR and CDR2 SFDVKD. This CDR3 has 15 residues. V lost 5 bases, J lost 1 base, and 10 bases lay in between. The CDR3 nucleotides read TGTGCCACCAGTGTCCAGGGTCTGAACACCGGGGAGCTGTTTTTT. Protein product: CATSVQGLNTGELFF.

The chain couples TRBV29-1 to TRBJ1-2; possible D gene TRBD1, 5 bases. Germline CDR1 is SQVTM and CDR2 is ANQGSEA. V was shortened by 3 bases and J by 4 bases, with 9 bases between the two germline ends. There are 12 residues in the CDR3. CDR3 region: CSVDGGGYGYTF. Here the CDR3 DNA reads TGCAGCGTTGATGGGGGAGGCTATGGCTACACCTTC.

V is TRBV28 and J is TRBJ1-5; D is perhaps TRBD1 (5 bases). Germline V gives CDR1 MDHEN, CDR2 SYDVKM. The CDR3 has 12 residues. V lost 2 bases to trimming and J lost 9 bases, with 8 bases between them. The CDR3 DNA is TGTGCCAGCAGTTTAGACAGTCGGCCCCAGCATTTT. Encoded protein: CASSLDSRPQHF.

CDR3 region: CASSLGEEGAFF. CDR3 DNA sequence: TGCGCCAGCAGCTTGGGGGAGGAGGGAGCTTTCTTT. The chain joins TRBV5-1 to TRBJ1-1; D is undetermined. This CDR3 region has 12 residues. The V gene lost 0 bases and the J gene lost 10 bases, with 10 bases spanning the gap. Germline V gene data show CDR1 as SGHRS and CDR2 as YFSETQ.

The V and J genes are TRBV5-1 and TRBJ2-1; 10 bases fit TRBD2. Germline-derived CDR1 and CDR2 are SGHRS and YFSETQ. CDR3 length: 15 residues. The ends lost 1 base at V and 9 bases at J; junction bases unmatched: 7. The CDR3 sequence is CASSLLEREGFEQFF. CDR3 bases: TGCGCCAGCAGCTTGCTCGAGCGGGAGGGATTTGAGCAGTTCTTC. Together with reference TRBV5-1 and TRBJ2-1, the CDR3 gives the full variable domain: KAGVTQTPRYLIKTRGQQVTLSCSPISGHRSVSWYQQTPGQGLQFLFEYFSETQRNKGNFPGRFSGRQFSNSRSEMNVSTLELGDSALYLCASSLLEREGFEQFFGPGTRLTVL.

V is TRBV28 and J is TRBJ2-7, with 9 bases lining up with TRBD2. The CDR3 runs 13 residues. The V segment lost 6 bases and the J segment 4 bases; nucleotides outside the gene matches: 4. CDR1 is MDHEN and CDR2 is SYDVKM in the germline V gene. As DNA, the CDR3 is TGTGCCAGCAGCCAGACTAGCGGATACGAGCAGTACTTC. It specifies CASSQTSGYEQYF. Full variable domain (outside the CDR3, taken from reference TRBV28 and TRBJ2-7): DVKVTQSSRYLVKRTGEKVFLECVQDMDHENMFWYRQDPGLGLRLIYFSYDVKMKEKGDIPEGYSVSREKKERFSLILESASTNQTSMYLCASSQTSGYEQYFGPGTRLTVT.

The V call is TRBV28, the J call TRBJ2-2, with 8 bases lining up with TRBD2. Trimming at V came to 3 bases and at J to 5 bases, leaving 11 bases not matched to a gene. This CDR3 has 17 residues. Germline V gene data show CDR1 as MDHEN and CDR2 as SYDVKM. The CDR3 is CASSFQREKVETGELFF. The CDR3 DNA reads TGTGCCAGCAGTTTCCAGCGGGAGAAGGTGGAAACCGGGGAGCTGTTTTTT.

The chain employs TRBV7-9 and TRBJ1-1; D gene unclear. There are 12 residues in the CDR3. Deletions cut 10 bases from V and 0 bases from J, with 9 bases between. Germline V CDR1 and CDR2: SEHNR, FQNEAQ (reference sequence). The CDR3: CAMTSLNTEAFF. The CDR3 nucleotides read TGTGCCATGACTTCCCTGAACACTGAAGCTTTCTTT.

The V gene is TRBV5-6, the J gene TRBJ1-4; no clear D gene. V lost 2 bases, J lost 6 bases, and 11 bases lay in between. This CDR3 spans 14 amino acids. Germline loops: CDR1 SGHDT, CDR2 YYEEEE. CDR3: CASSLVTSDEKLFF. Written as DNA, the CDR3 is TGTGCCAGCAGCTTAGTAACGTCGGATGAAAAACTGTTTTTT.

V and J are TRBV7-2 and TRBJ1-2; 8 nucleotides match TRBD1. The ends lost 1 base at V and 1 base at J; junction bases unmatched: 8. The CDR3 covers 17 residues. Germline lookup yields CDR1 SGHTA and CDR2 FQGNSA. In DNA, the CDR3 is TGTGCCAGCAGCTTAGGAGGACAGGGAGGGTATAACTATGGCTACACCTTC. It is translated as CASSLGGQGGYNYGYTF.